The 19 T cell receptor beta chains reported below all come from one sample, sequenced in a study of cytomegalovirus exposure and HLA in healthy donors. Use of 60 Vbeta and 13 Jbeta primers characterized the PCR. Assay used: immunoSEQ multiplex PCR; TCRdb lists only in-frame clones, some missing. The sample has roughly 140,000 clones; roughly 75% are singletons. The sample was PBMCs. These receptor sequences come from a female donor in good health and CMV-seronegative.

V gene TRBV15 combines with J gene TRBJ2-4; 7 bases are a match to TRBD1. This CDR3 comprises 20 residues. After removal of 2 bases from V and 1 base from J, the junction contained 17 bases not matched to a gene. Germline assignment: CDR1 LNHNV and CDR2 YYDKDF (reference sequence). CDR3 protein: CATSRRGTALSPRAKNIQYF. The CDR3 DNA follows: TGTGCCACCAGCAGACGAGGGACAGCCTTATCCCCACGGGCCAAAAACATTCAGTACTTC.

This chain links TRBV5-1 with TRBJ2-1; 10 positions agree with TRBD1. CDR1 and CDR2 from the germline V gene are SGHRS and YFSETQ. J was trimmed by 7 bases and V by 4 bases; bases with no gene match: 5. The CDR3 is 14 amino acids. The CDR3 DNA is TGCGCCAGCAGCGGATGGACAGGGGGAAATGAGCAGTTCTTC. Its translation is CASSGWTGGNEQFF.

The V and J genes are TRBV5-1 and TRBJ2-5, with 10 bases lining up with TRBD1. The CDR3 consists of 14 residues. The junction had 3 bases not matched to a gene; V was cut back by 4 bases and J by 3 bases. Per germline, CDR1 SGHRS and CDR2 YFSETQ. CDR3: CASSPTGGEETQYF. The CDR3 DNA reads TGCGCCAGCAGCCCGACAGGGGGCGAAGAGACCCAGTACTTC. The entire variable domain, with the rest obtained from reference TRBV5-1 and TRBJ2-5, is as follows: KAGVTQTPRYLIKTRGQQVTLSCSPISGHRSVSWYQQTPGQGLQFLFEYFSETQRNKGNFPGRFSGRQFSNSRSEMNVSTLELGDSALYLCASSPTGGEETQYFGPGTRLLVL.

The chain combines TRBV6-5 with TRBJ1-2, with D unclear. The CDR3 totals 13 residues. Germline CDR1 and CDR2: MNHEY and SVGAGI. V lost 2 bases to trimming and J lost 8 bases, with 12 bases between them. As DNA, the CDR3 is TGTGCCAGCAGTTACGCGGCCTCAAGGGGCTACACCTTC. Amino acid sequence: CASSYAASRGYTF.

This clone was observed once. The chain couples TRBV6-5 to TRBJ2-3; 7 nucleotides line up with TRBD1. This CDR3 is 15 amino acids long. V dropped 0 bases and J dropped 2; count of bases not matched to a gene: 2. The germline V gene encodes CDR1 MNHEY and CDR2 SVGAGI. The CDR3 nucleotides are TGTGCCAGCAGTTACTCGGACAGGATCACAGATACGCAGTATTTT. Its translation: CASSYSDRITDTQYF.

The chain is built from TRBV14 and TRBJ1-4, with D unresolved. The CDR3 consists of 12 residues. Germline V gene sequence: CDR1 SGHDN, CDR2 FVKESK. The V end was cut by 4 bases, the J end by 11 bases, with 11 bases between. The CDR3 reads CASSPSPGKLFF. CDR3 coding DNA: TGTGCCAGCAGCCCCTCGCCGGGGAAACTGTTTTTT. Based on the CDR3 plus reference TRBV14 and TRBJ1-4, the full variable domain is EAGVTQFPSHSVIEKGQTVTLRCDPISGHDNLYWYRRVMGKEIKFLLHFVKESKQDESGMPNNRFLAERTGGTYSTLKVQPAELEDSGVYFCASSPSPGKLFFGSGTQLSVL.

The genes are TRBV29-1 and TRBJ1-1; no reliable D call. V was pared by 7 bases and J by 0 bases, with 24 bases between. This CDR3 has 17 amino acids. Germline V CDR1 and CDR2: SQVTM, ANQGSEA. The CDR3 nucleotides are TGCAGCGCCGGGTCTCCTCTTTCGGGTGAAATGAACACTGAAGCTTTCTTT. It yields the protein CSAGSPLSGEMNTEAFF.

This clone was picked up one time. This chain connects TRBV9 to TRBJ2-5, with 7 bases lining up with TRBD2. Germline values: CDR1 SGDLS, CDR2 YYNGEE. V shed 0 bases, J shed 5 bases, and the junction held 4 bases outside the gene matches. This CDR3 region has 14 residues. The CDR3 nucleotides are TGTGCCAGCAGCGTAGGGGGGGGAGAGGAGACCCAGTACTTC. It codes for CASSVGGGEETQYF.

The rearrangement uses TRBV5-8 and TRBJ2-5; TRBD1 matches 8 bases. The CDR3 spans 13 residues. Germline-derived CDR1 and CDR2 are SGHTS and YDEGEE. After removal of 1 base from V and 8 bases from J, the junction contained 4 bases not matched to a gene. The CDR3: CASSLIQGGTQYF. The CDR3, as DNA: TGTGCCAGCAGCTTGATACAGGGGGGCACCCAGTACTTC.

For the CDR3, the DNA is TGCAGCGTCGCACAAACTAGCGGGAGGGCCAATGAGCAGTTCTTC. It is translated as CSVAQTSGRANEQFF. The chain employs TRBV29-1 and TRBJ2-1; 13 positions match TRBD2. V shed 6 bases and J 6 bases; nucleotides not matched to a gene: 8. The V gene's germline CDR1 is SQVTM and CDR2 ANQGSEA. The length of the CDR3 is 15 residues.

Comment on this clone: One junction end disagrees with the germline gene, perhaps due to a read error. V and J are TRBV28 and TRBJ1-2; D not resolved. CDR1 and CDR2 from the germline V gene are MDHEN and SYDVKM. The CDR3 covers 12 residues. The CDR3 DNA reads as TGTGCCAGCTCATCGGGAGACTATGGCTACCCCTTC. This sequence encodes CASSSGDYGYPF.

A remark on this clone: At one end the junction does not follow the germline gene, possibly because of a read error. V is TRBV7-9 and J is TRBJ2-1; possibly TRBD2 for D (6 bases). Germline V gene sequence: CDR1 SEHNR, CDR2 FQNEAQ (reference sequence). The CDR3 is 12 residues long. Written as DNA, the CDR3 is TGTTCCAGCAGCTTGGGGGGTAATGAGCAGTTCTTC. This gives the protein CSSSLGGNEQFF.

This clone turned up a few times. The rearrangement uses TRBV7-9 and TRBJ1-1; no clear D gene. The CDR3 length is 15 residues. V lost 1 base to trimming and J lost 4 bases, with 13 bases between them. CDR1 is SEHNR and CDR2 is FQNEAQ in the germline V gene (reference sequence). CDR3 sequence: CASSLGAPEVTEAFF. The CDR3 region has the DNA TGTGCCAGCAGCTTAGGGGCCCCGGAGGTCACTGAAGCTTTCTTT.

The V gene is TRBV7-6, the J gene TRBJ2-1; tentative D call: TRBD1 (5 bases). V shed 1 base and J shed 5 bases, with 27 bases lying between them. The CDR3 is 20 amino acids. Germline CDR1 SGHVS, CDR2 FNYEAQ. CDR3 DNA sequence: TGTGCCAGCAGCTTAGATGTATTAGTTAGCCCGGACAACCACGACAATGAGCAGTTCTTC. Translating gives CASSLDVLVSPDNHDNEQFF.

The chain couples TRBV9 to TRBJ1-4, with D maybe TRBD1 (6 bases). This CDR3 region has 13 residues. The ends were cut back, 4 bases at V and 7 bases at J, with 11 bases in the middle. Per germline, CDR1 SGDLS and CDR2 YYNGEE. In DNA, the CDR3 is TGTGCCAGCAGCACGAGGGGGAGTGAAAAACTGTTTTTT. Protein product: CASSTRGSEKLFF. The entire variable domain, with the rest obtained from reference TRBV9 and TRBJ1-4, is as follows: DSGVTQTPKHLITATGQRVTLRCSPRSGDLSVYWYQQSLDQGLQFLIQYYNGEERAKGNILERFSAQQFPDLHSELNLSSLELGDSALYFCASSTRGSEKLFFGSGTQLSVL.

DNA for the CDR3: TGTGCCACAGAGCCGAAGACAGGGCTCTCTGGAAACACCATATATTTT. This gives the protein CATEPKTGLSGNTIYF. The chain carries TRBV19 and TRBJ1-3; 7 bases fit TRBD1. Losses at the gene ends were 10 bases for V and 0 bases for J; bases not matched to a gene: 12. CDR1 and CDR2 (germline): LNHDA, SQIVND (reference sequence). The CDR3 is 16 amino acids.

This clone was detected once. The CDR3 protein is CASSQGPILGYGYTF. The CDR3 coding sequence is TGTGCCAGCAGCCAAGGGCCGATACTAGGATATGGCTACACCTTC. J is TRBJ1-2 and V is TRBV4-2; unclear D gene. In germline, CDR1 is LGHNA, CDR2 YNFKEQ. With 1 base removed from V and 5 bases from J, the gap between germline ends came to 14 bases. This CDR3 has 15 residues.

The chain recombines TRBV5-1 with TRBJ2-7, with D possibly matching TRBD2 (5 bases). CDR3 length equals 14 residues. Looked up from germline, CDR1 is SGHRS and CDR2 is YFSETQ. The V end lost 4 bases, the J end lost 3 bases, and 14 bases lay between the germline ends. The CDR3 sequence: CASSPLPGSYEQYF. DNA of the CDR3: TGCGCCAGCAGCCCCCTACCTGGGAGCTACGAGCAGTACTTC.

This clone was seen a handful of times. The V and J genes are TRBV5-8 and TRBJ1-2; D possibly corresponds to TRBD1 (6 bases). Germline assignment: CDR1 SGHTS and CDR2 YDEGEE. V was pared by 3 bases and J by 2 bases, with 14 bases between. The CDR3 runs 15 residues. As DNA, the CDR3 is TGTGCCAGCAGCTCCACAGGGATCTGGAACTATGGCTACACCTTC. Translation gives CASSSTGIWNYGYTF. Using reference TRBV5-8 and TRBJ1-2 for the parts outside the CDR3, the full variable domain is EAGVTQSPTHLIKTRGQQATLRCSPISGHTSVYWYQQALGLGLQFLLWYDEGEERNRGNFPPRFSGRQFPNYSSELNVNALELEDSALYLCASSSTGIWNYGYTFGSGTRLTVV.